The next 10 T cell receptor beta chains were all read from a single sample in a study of shared clonotypes between healthy human individuals. The repertoire was sequenced with immunoSEQ multiplex PCR; TCRdb's copy has only in-frame clones and lacks some. Of about 2.5 million clones in the sample, about 90% were seen once. Sequences were obtained from naive CD4+ T cells from PBMCs. Subset meaning: CD45RA+ positively selected. Receptors were obtained from a young man in good health. Some clones in this sample may be carry-over from other donors' samples.

The CDR3 DNA is TGTGCCAGCAGCCAACCTCTCGGGAGTAGCACAGATACGCAGTATTTT. It codes for CASSQPLGSSTDTQYF. V and J are TRBV4-2 and TRBJ2-3; possibly TRBD2 for D (6 bases). V lost 2 bases, J lost 0 bases, and 12 bases lay in between. CDR3 size: 16 residues. Germline CDR1 reads LGHNA; CDR2 reads YNFKEQ.

The chain joins TRBV7-2 to TRBJ1-1; tentative D call: TRBD1 (6 bases). The CDR3 is 11 amino acids. With 4 bases removed from V and 10 bases from J, the gap between germline ends came to 10 bases. Germline CDR1 is SGHTA and CDR2 is FQGNSA. The CDR3 DNA reads as TGTGCCAGCAGCTCAGGGGTCGTAGCTTTCTTT. This codes for CASSSGVVAFF.

This chain links TRBV7-2 with TRBJ2-1; D is ambiguous. This CDR3 comprises 13 residues. The V end was cut by 1 base, the J end by 10 bases, with 11 bases between. The germline gives CDR1 SGHTA, CDR2 FQGNSA. The CDR3 sequence is CASSLVSLGEQFF. In DNA form, the CDR3 reads TGTGCCAGCAGCTTAGTATCTCTCGGGGAGCAGTTCTTC. The whole variable domain, remainder taken from reference TRBV7-2 and TRBJ2-1, is GAGVSQSPSNKVTEKGKDVELRCDPISGHTALYWYRQSLGQGLEFLIYFQGNSAPDKSGLPSDRFSAERTGGSVSTLTIQRTQQEDSAVYLCASSLVSLGEQFFGPGTRLTVL.

The gene calls are TRBV19 and TRBJ2-1; 8 positions match TRBD2. Germline CDR1 LNHDA, CDR2 SQIVND (reference sequence). The CDR3 spans 15 residues. With V trimmed by 9 bases and J by 5 bases, 12 bases remained unmatched. The CDR3: CASRTSGRGDNEQFF. CDR3 DNA: TGTGCCAGCAGAACCAGCGGGAGAGGCGACAATGAGCAGTTCTTC.

The rearrangement joins TRBV11-2 to TRBJ2-7; D not certain. Trimming removed 0 bases at V and 5 bases at J, with 5 bases between. CDR1 SGHAT and CDR2 FQNNGV come from the germline V gene. This CDR3 is 12 amino acids long. CDR3: CASSLDNHEQYF. CDR3 DNA sequence: TGTGCCAGCAGCTTAGATAACCACGAGCAGTACTTC.

The genes are TRBV2 and TRBJ1-5, with D perhaps TRBD1 (6 bases). The CDR3 spans 16 residues. CDR1 and CDR2 from the germline V gene are SNHLY and FYNNEI. Trimming left V 7 bases short and J 0 bases short, with 16 bases between. The CDR3 region is CASKRNRANSNQPQHF. The CDR3, as DNA: TGTGCCAGCAAAAGGAACAGGGCAAATAGCAATCAGCCCCAGCATTTT.

The rearrangement uses TRBV5-1 and TRBJ2-3; D might be TRBD2 (5 bases). Deletions cut 6 bases from V and 1 base from J, with 9 bases between. Germline V gene lookup returns CDR1 SGHRS and CDR2 YFSETQ. The CDR3 is made up of 13 amino acids. DNA of the CDR3: TGCGCCAGCAACCCAGCGGGCACAGATACGCAGTATTTT. This gives the protein CASNPAGTDTQYF.

This chain uses TRBV2 with TRBJ1-1; TRBD1 is a possible D gene (6 bases). The CDR3 is 14 amino acids. V was clipped by 5 bases and J by 4 bases, with 14 bases between them. Germline assignment: CDR1 SNHLY and CDR2 FYNNEI. Here the CDR3 DNA reads TGTGCCAGCAGTCTACAGGGTATCGGCACTGAAGCTTTCTTT. Its translation is CASSLQGIGTEAFF.

J is TRBJ2-1 and V is TRBV9; 9 positions match TRBD2. CDR3 length: 15 residues. Unmatched junction bases numbered 9, after V lost 3 bases and J lost 8 bases. Per the germline V gene, CDR1 is SGDLS and CDR2 is YYNGEE. DNA of the CDR3: TGTGCCAGCAGCGGCCGTATAGCGGGAGTTGATGAGCAGTTCTTC. Residues: CASSGRIAGVDEQFF. Using reference TRBV9 and TRBJ2-1 for the parts outside the CDR3, the full variable domain is DSGVTQTPKHLITATGQRVTLRCSPRSGDLSVYWYQQSLDQGLQFLIQYYNGEERAKGNILERFSAQQFPDLHSELNLSSLELGDSALYFCASSGRIAGVDEQFFGPGTRLTVL.

This clone was seen once. Other DNA sequences of this sample code for an identical CDR3. This chain joins TRBV4-2 and TRBJ1-2; D is perhaps TRBD1 (5 bases). This CDR3 is 13 amino acids long. Germline CDR1 reads LGHNA; CDR2 reads YNFKEQ. The V end lost 1 base, the J end lost 2 bases, and 5 bases lay between the germline ends. CDR3 sequence (DNA): TGTGCCAGCAGCCAAGGGGGCAACTATGGCTACACCTTC. Amino acid sequence: CASSQGGNYGYTF.